This T cell receptor (beta chain) originates from a study of graft-versus-host responses after intestinal transplantation. Study background: Every transplant recipient was induced with anti-thymocyte globulin, then maintained on tacrolimus and steroids for about 3 years.

Trimming left V 3 bases short and J 7 bases short, with 13 bases between. In germline, CDR1 is MDHEN, CDR2 SYDVKM. There are 14 residues in the CDR3. TCRdb's table, derived via immunoSEQ multiplex PCR, lists solely in-frame clones and lacks some. Counted here are over 75,000 clones, 80% to 95% occurring once; the ten biggest clones make up around 0.067%. A note on this clone: Its antigen is still unknown.

General study results and limits: There were GvH clones found in recipient marrow, and some of them appeared first in ileum or blood.

The sequencing used unstimulated CD8+ T cells sorted from spleen or lymph node cells, collected before transplant. The source is a human donor who was the organ donor for an intestinal transplant. The chain combines TRBV28 with TRBJ1-3, with D possibly matching TRBD1 (6 bases). CDR3: CASSLATGRNTIYF. The DNA for the CDR3 is TGTGCCAGCAGTTTGGCCACAGGGCGGAACACCATATATTTT.